The TCR beta chain under discussion was sequenced for a study of blood T cell repertoires in COVID-19. As for the study in general: Sites across the United States, Italy and Spain contributed samples from acute and convalescent COVID-19. T cells, B-cell-depleted T cells, or PBMCs supplied cDNA or gDNA.

Per the study methods: Amplification from reference gene primers served as the basis for estimated nucleated cell counts. TCRdb's copy holds only in-frame clones and misses some; the assay was immunoSEQ multiplex PCR. V, J and clone size reflect that table, while D and trimming were determined from the DNA. The sample consists of 120,000 or so clones, more than 70% of them appearing once. Trimming pared 6 bases from V and 5 bases from J, leaving 14 bases between. Germline lookup yields CDR1 LNHDA and CDR2 SQIVND (reference sequence). The CDR3 has 14 residues. The source is a man older than 75 with active or convalescent COVID-19. The chain employs TRBV19 and TRBJ1-5, with D unclear. Material: peripheral blood. CDR3 sequence reads: CASSRIGEDQPQHF. For the CDR3, the DNA is TGTGCCAGTAGCCGGATCGGGGAGGATCAGCCCCAGCATTTT.